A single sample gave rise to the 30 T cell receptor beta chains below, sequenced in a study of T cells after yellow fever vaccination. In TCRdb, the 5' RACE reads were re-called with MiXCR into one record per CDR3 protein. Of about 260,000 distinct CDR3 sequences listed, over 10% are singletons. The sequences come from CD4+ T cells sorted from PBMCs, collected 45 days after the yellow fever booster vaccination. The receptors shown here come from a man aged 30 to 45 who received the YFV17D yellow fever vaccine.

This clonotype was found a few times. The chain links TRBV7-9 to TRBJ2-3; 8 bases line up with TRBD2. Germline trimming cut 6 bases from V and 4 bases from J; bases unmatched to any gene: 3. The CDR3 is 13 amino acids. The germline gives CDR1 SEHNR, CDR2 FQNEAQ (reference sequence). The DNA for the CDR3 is TGTGCCAGCAGACGGGGGGGGGCAGATACGCAGTATTTT. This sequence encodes CASRRGGADTQYF.

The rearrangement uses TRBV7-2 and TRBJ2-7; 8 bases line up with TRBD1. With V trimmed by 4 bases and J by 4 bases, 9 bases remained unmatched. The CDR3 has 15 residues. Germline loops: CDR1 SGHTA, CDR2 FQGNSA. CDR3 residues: CASSSPGQAFYEQYF. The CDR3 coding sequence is TGTGCCAGCAGCTCACCGGGACAGGCCTTTTACGAGCAGTACTTC.

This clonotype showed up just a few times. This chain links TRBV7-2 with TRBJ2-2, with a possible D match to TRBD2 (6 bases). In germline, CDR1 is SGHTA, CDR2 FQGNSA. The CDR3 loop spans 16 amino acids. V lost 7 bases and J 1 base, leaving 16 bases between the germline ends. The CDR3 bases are TGTGCCAGCATTCCCAGGGCGGGACTGAACACCGGGGAGCTGTTTTTT. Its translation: CASIPRAGLNTGELFF.

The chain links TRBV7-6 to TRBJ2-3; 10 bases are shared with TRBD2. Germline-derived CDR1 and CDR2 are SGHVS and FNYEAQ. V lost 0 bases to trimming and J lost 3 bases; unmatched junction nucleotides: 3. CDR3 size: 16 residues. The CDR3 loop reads CASSLALGLATDTQYF. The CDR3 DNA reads TGTGCCAGCAGCTTAGCGCTGGGACTAGCGACAGATACGCAGTATTTT.

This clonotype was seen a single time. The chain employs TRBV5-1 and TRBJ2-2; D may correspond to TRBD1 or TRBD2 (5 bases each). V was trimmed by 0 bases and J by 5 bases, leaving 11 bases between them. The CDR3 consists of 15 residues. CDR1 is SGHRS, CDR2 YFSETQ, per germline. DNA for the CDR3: TGCGCCAGCAGCTTGGCCGGGGCAATGACCGGGGAGCTGTTTTTT. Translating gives CASSLAGAMTGELFF.

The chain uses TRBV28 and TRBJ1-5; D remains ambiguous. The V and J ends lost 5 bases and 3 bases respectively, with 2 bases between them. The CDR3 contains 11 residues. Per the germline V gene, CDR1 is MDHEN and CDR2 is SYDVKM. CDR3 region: CASSHNQPQHF. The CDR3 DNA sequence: TGTGCCAGCAGTCACAATCAGCCCCAGCATTTT. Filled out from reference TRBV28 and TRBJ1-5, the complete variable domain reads DVKVTQSSRYLVKRTGEKVFLECVQDMDHENMFWYRQDPGLGLRLIYFSYDVKMKEKGDIPEGYSVSREKKERFSLILESASTNQTSMYLCASSHNQPQHFGDGTRLSIL.

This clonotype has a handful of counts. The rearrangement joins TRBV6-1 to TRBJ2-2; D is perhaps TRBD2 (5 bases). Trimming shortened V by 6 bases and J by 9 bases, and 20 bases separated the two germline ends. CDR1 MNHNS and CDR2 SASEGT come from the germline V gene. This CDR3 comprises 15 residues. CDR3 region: CASRLVPGPRRELFF. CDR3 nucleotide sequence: TGTGCCAGCAGACTAGTACCCGGACCACGGAGGGAGCTGTTTTTT.

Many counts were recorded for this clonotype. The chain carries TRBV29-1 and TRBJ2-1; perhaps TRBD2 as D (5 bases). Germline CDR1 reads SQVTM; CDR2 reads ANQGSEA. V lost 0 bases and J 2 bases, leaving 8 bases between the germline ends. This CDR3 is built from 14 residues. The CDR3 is CSVEDGRTYNEQFF. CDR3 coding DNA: TGCAGCGTTGAAGATGGGAGAACCTACAATGAGCAGTTCTTC.

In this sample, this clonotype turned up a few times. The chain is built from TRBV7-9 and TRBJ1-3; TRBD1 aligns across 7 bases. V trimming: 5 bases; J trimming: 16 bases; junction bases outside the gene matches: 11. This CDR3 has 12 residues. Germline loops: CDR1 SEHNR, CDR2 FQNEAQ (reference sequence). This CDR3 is CASSARTGEPYF. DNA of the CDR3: TGTGCCAGCAGCGCCCGTACAGGGGAGCCTTATTTT.

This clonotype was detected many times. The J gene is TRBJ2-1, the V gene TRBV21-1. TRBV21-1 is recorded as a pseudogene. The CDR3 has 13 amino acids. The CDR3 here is CASRELLGNEQFF. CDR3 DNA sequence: TGTGCCAGCAGGGAGCTCCTCGGGAATGAGCAGTTCTTC.

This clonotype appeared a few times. The DNA of the CDR3 is TGTGCCAGCAGCTTAGGTTCGGCAGGTTCCTACGAGCAGTACTTC. It encodes CASSLGSAGSYEQYF. J is TRBJ2-7 and V is TRBV7-2, with no clear D. The length of the CDR3 is 15 residues. Germline V gene data show CDR1 as SGHTA and CDR2 as FQGNSA. V lost 1 base, J lost 1 base, and 11 bases lay in between.

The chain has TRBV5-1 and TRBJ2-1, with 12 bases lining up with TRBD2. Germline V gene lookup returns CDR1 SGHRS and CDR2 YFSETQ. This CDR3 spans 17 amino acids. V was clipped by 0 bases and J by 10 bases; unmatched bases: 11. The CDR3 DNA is TGCGCCAGCAGCTTGGGTTCGAGGGCTAGCGGGAGGGTCGAGCAGTTCTTC. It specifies CASSLGSRASGRVEQFF.

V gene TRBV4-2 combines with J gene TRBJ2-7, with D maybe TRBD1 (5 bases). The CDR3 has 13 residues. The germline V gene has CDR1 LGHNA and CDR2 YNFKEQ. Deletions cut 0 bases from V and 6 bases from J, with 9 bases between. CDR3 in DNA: TGTGCCAGCAGCCAAGACCGCCAGGGCGAGCAGTACTTC. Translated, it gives CASSQDRQGEQYF.

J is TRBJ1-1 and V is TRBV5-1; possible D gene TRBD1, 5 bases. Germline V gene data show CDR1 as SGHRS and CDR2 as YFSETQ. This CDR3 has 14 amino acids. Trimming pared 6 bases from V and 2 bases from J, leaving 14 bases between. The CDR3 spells CASTLGGVNTEAFF. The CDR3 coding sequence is TGCGCCAGCACTCTGGGGGGGGTAAACACTGAAGCTTTCTTT.

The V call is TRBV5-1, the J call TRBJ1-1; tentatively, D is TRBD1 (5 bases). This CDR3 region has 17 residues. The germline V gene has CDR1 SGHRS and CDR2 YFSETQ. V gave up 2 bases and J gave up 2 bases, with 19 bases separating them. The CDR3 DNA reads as TGCGCCAGCAGCTTCGGACAAGGCCGTTCTCTTAACACTGAAGCTTTCTTT. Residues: CASSFGQGRSLNTEAFF.

The CDR3 sequence is CASTPGGGELFF. The DNA for the CDR3 is TGTGCCAGCACCCCCGGTGGCGGGGAGCTGTTTTTT. This chain joins TRBV3-1 and TRBJ2-2, with D uncertain. The CDR3 consists of 12 residues. Germline V gene sequence: CDR1 LGHDT, CDR2 YNNKEL (reference sequence). The ends were cut back, 7 bases at V and 7 bases at J, with 10 bases in the middle. The full variable domain, with the rest looked up from reference TRBV3-1 and TRBJ2-2, is DTAVSQTPKYLVTQMGNDKSIKCEQNLGHDTMYWYKQDSKKFLKIMFSYNNKELIINETVPNRFSPKSPDKAHLNLHINSLELGDSAVYFCASTPGGGELFFGEGSRLTVL.

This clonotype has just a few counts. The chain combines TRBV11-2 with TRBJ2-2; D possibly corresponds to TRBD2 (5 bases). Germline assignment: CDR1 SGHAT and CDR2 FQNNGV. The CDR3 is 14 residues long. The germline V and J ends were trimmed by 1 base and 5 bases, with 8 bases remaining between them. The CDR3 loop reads CASSLGVATGELFF. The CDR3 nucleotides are TGTGCCAGCAGCTTAGGAGTAGCGACCGGGGAGCTGTTTTTT.

Here the CDR3 DNA reads TGTGCCAGCACCCCGGGGGGAAGGCCCGGGGAGCTGTTTTTT. Its protein product is CASTPGGRPGELFF. The chain has TRBV12-3 or TRBV12-4 and TRBJ2-2, with 7 bases lining up with TRBD2. The CDR3 is 14 amino acids. J gave up 6 bases and V 7 bases, and 8 bases lay outside the gene matches.

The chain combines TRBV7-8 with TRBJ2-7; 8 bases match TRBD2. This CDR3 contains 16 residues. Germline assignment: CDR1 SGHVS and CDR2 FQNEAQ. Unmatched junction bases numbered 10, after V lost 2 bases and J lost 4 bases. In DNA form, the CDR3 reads TGTGCCAGCAGCTTAATCACGGCGGGAGGACAATACGAGCAGTACTTC. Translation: CASSLITAGGQYEQYF.

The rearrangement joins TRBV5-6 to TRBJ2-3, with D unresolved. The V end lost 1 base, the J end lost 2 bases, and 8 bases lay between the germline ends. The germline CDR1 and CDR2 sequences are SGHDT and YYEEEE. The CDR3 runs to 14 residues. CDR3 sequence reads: CASSLWGFTDTQYF. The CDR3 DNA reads TGTGCCAGCAGCTTGTGGGGATTCACAGATACGCAGTATTTT.

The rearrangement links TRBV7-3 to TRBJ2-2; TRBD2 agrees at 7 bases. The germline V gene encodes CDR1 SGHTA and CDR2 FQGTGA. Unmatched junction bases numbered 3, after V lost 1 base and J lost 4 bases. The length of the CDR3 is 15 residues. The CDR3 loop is CASSLIAGVTGELFF. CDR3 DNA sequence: TGTGCCAGCAGCTTAATTGCGGGAGTCACCGGGGAGCTGTTTTTT.

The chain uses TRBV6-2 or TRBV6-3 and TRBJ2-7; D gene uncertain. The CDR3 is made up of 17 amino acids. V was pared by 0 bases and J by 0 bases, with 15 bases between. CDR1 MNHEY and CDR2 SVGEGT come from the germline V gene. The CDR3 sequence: CASSYSPQPTPSYEQYF. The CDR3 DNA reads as TGTGCCAGCAGTTACTCTCCGCAGCCTACCCCCTCCTACGAGCAGTACTTC.

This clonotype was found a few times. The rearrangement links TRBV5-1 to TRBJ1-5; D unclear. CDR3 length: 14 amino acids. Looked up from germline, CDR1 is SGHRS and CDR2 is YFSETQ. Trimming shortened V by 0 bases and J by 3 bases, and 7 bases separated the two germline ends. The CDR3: CASSLGVNNQPQHF. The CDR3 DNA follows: TGCGCCAGCAGCTTGGGTGTCAACAATCAGCCCCAGCATTTT.

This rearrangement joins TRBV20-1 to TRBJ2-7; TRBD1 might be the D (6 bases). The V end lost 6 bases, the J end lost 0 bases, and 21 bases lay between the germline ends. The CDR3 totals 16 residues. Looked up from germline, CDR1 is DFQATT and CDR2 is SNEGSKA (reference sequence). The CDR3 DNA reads TGCAGTGCAACCGGGACAAGCCTCCTGGGCTCCTACGAGCAGTACTTC. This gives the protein CSATGTSLLGSYEQYF.

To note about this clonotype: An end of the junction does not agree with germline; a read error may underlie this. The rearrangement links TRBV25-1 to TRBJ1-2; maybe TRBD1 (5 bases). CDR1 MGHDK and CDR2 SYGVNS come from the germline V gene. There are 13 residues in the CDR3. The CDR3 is CAGSRGLNYGYTF. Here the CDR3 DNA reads TGTGCCGGCAGCCGGGGCCTCAACTATGGCTACACCTTC.

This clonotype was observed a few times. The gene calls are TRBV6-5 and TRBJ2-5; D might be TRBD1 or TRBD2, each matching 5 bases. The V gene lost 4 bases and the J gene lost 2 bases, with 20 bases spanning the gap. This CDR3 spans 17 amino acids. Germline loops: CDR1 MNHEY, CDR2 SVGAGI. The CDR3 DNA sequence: TGTGCCAGCAGTTCTCCTTTTCGGGGCACCAAGCAAGAGACCCAGTACTTC. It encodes CASSSPFRGTKQETQYF.

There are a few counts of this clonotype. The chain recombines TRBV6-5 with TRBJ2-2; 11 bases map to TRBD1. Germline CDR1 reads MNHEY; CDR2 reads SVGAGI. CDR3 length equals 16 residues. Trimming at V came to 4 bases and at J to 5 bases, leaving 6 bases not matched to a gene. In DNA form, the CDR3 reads TGTGCCAGCAGTTCCAAGGACAGGGGGCTTACCGGGGAGCTGTTTTTT. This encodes CASSSKDRGLTGELFF.

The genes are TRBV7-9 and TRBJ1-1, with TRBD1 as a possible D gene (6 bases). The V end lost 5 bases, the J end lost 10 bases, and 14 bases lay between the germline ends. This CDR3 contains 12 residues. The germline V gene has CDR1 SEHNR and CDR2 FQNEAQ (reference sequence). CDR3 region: CASSVDQGGAFF. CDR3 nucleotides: TGTGCCAGCAGCGTGGACCAAGGGGGAGCTTTCTTT.

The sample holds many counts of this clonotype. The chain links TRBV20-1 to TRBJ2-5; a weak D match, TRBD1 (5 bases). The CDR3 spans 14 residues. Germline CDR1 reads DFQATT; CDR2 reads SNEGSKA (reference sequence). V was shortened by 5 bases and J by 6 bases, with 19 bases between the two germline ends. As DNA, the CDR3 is TGCAGTGCTCCATCCCAGGGTGCTTCAAAGACCCAGTACTTC. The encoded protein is CSAPSQGASKTQYF.

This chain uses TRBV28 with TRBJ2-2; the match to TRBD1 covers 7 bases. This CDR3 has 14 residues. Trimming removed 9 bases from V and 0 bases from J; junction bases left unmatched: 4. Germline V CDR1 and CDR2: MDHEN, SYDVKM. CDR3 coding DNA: TGTGCCAGTCGAGACAGGGCGAACACCGGGGAGCTGTTTTTT. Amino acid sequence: CASRDRANTGELFF.